This T cell receptor (beta chain) was retrieved from a study of identical twins. Study-level findings and limits: Interpretation of the results relied on cross-sectional statistical analysis and not on following the same donors.

Carrying unique molecular identifiers, the cDNA also gained a universal primer site through template switching. TCRdb itself ran the 5' RACE reads through MiXCR, one entry per CDR3 protein. The repertoire holds roughly 540,000 distinct CDR3 sequences, with approximately 22% as singletons. This clonotype appeared a few times. Antigen unknown. These data were also reused for a study on T cells expressing NK-cell markers.

The receptor's source is a woman aged 18-35 years in good health. Sequenced sample: CD4+ T cells sorted from blood.

The CDR3 nucleotides read TGTGCCAGCAGCCCTGGGACAGGGACTGAAGCTTTCTTT. This encodes CASSPGTGTEAFF. The chain recombines TRBV5-6 with TRBJ1-1; the match to TRBD1 covers 9 bases. CDR3 size: 13 residues. Germline V gene data show CDR1 as SGHDT and CDR2 as YYEEEE. V dropped 4 bases and J dropped 5; count of bases not matched to a gene: 3. Looking up the rest from reference TRBV5-6 and TRBJ1-1 gives the full variable domain: DAGVTQSPTHLIKTRGQQVTLRCSPKSGHDTVSWYQQALGQGPQFIFQYYEEEERQRGNFPDRFSGHQFPNYSSELNVNALLLGDSALYLCASSPGTGTEAFFGQGTRLTVV.